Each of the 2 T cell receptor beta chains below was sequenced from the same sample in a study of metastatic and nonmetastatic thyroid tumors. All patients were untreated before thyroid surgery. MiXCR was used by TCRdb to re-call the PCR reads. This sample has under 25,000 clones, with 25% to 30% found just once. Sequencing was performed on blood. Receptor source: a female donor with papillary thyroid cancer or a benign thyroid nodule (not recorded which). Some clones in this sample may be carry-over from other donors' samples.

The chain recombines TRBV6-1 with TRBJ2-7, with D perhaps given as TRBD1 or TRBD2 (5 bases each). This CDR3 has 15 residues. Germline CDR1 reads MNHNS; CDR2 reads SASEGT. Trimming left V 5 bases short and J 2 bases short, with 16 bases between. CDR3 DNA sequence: TGTGCCAGCAGTAAGCCGGGACGTAGCACCTACGAGCAGTACTTC. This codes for CASSKPGRSTYEQYF.

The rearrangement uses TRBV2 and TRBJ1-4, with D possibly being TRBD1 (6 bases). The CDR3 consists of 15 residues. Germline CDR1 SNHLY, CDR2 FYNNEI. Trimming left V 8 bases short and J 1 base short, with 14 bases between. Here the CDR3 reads CASEPETGTNEKLFF. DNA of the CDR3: TGTGCCAGCGAGCCCGAGACAGGAACTAATGAAAAACTGTTTTTT.